Below, 25 T cell receptor beta chains from the same sample are listed, as sequenced in a study of blood T cell repertoires in COVID-19. TCRdb's copy holds only in-frame clones and misses some; the assay was immunoSEQ multiplex PCR. Of over 200,000 clones listed, about nine tenths are singletons. Source material: peripheral blood. These receptors originate from a young adult with COVID-19, enrolled during active disease.

The J gene is TRBJ1-1, the V gene TRBV29-1; TRBD1 matches 9 bases. V was clipped by 6 bases and J by 1 base; unmatched bases: 6. The CDR3 consists of 14 residues. Per the germline V gene, CDR1 is SQVTM and CDR2 is ANQGSEA. CDR3 protein: CSVVGTGQNTEAFF. As DNA, the CDR3 is TGCAGCGTAGTCGGGACAGGGCAGAACACTGAAGCTTTCTTT.

The genes are TRBV15 and TRBJ2-7; weak D call: TRBD1 (5 bases). This CDR3 region has 15 residues. Germline CDR1 LNHNV, CDR2 YYDKDF (reference sequence). Trimming stripped 3 bases from V and 2 bases from J, with 14 bases between. CDR3 sequence (DNA): TGTGCCACCAGCAGGCCCGACAGTTTCCCCTACGAGCAGTACTTC. It codes for CATSRPDSFPYEQYF.

This sequence joins TRBV24-1 and TRBJ2-2; possibly TRBD1 for D (6 bases). V dropped 3 bases and J dropped 4 bases, with 11 bases sitting between them. Looked up from germline, CDR1 is KGHDR and CDR2 is SFDVKD. CDR3 length: 15 amino acids. The CDR3 nucleotides are TGTGCCACCAGTGATCGAAACAGGGTCACCGGGGAGCTGTTTTTT. Translated, it gives CATSDRNRVTGELFF.

This clone appeared a single time. The V gene is TRBV7-8, the J gene TRBJ2-4; 8 nucleotides align to TRBD2. Germline V gene sequence: CDR1 SGHVS, CDR2 FQNEAQ. The CDR3 loop spans 13 amino acids. V shed 2 bases, J shed 9 bases, and the junction held 3 bases outside the gene matches. The CDR3 DNA sequence: TGTGCCAGCAGCTTAACGGGAGGGGGCATTCAGTACTTC. It specifies CASSLTGGGIQYF.

The rearrangement uses TRBV5-6 and TRBJ2-3; TRBD2 matches 9 bases. Per the germline V gene, CDR1 is SGHDT and CDR2 is YYEEEE. Germline trimming cut 3 bases from V and 6 bases from J; bases unmatched to any gene: 11. The CDR3 consists of 16 residues. For the CDR3, the DNA is TGTGCCAGCAGCTCCGAGCTGGCGGGAGGGCCTGATACGCAGTATTTT. This gives the protein CASSSELAGGPDTQYF.

The chain combines TRBV5-1 with TRBJ2-2; 7 bases line up with TRBD2. This CDR3 has 16 amino acids. The trim removed 0 bases at V and 1 base at J, leaving 3 bases unmatched. CDR1 and CDR2 (germline): SGHRS, YFSETQ. The CDR3 region is CASSLGRELNTGELFF. CDR3 DNA: TGCGCCAGCAGCTTGGGGCGGGAGCTGAACACCGGGGAGCTGTTTTTT.

The genes are TRBV7-6 and TRBJ2-3, with 10 bases lining up with TRBD2. Germline V lookup: CDR1 SGHVS, CDR2 FNYEAQ. J was trimmed by 2 bases and V by 1 base; bases with no gene match: 9. The CDR3 contains 18 residues. The CDR3 protein is CASSLEVGLAGATDTQYF. The CDR3 DNA reads as TGTGCCAGCAGCTTAGAAGTCGGCCTAGCGGGAGCCACAGATACGCAGTATTTT.

The chain combines TRBV18 with TRBJ2-1; 7 bases match TRBD2. In germline, CDR1 is KGHSH, CDR2 LQKENI. The CDR3 consists of 13 residues. Trimming cost V 3 bases and J 8 bases; bases outside gene matches: 4. The CDR3 DNA reads TGTGCCAGCTCACCCCTTCGGGAGGATGAGCAGTTCTTC. The encoded protein is CASSPLREDEQFF.

The chain employs TRBV7-9 and TRBJ1-1; D is ambiguous. Trimming shortened V by 0 bases and J by 4 bases, and 12 bases separated the two germline ends. The CDR3 contains 15 residues. CDR1 and CDR2 (germline): SEHNR, FQNEAQ (reference sequence). DNA of the CDR3: TGTGCCAGCAGCTTAGCGCGTATTGGACTCACTGAAGCTTTCTTT. This encodes CASSLARIGLTEAFF.

This chain links TRBV9 with TRBJ1-1; D might be TRBD1 (5 bases). Deletions cut 4 bases from V and 9 bases from J, with 22 bases between. The CDR3 spans 15 residues. From germline, CDR1 is SGDLS and CDR2 YYNGEE. In nucleotides, the CDR3 is TGTGCCAGCAGCCCCAAAACCGGGACTCCTTCCCAAGCTTTCTTT. This encodes CASSPKTGTPSQAFF. The whole variable domain, remainder taken from reference TRBV9 and TRBJ1-1, is DSGVTQTPKHLITATGQRVTLRCSPRSGDLSVYWYQQSLDQGLQFLIQYYNGEERAKGNILERFSAQQFPDLHSELNLSSLELGDSALYFCASSPKTGTPSQAFFGQGTRLTVV.

The chain joins TRBV25-1 to TRBJ2-7; perhaps TRBD1 as D (5 bases). This CDR3 has 16 amino acids. V lost 1 base and J lost 4, with 17 bases in between. CDR1 MGHDK and CDR2 SYGVNS come from the germline V gene. CDR3 coding DNA: TGTGCCAGCAGTGAATCGGAAGGGGCCCCCTGGTACGAGCAGTACTTC. Its protein is CASSESEGAPWYEQYF.

V usage is TRBV25-1 and J usage is TRBJ1-2; 11 positions match TRBD1. The CDR3 loop spans 13 amino acids. With V trimmed by 6 bases and J by 7 bases, 4 bases remained unmatched. Germline lookup yields CDR1 MGHDK and CDR2 SYGVNS. CDR3 protein: CASRGQGALGYTF. CDR3 DNA: TGTGCCAGCAGAGGACAGGGGGCGCTTGGCTACACCTTC.

The chain has TRBV2 and TRBJ1-1; no reliable D call. Germline V CDR1 and CDR2: SNHLY, FYNNEI. V gave up 7 bases and J gave up 14 bases, with 20 bases separating them. The length of the CDR3 is 12 residues. The CDR3 here is CASKETGPGRFF. The CDR3 DNA reads TGTGCCAGCAAGGAGACGGGCCCTGGGAGGTTCTTT. The full variable domain, in which reference TRBV2 and TRBJ1-1 provide the parts outside the CDR3, is EPEVTQTPSHQVTQMGQEVILRCVPISNHLYFYWYRQILGQKVEFLVSFYNNEISEKSEIFDDQFSVERPDGSNFTLKIRSTKLEDSAMYFCASKETGPGRFFGQGTRLTVV.

The chain joins TRBV4-3 to TRBJ2-7, with 8 bases matching TRBD1. Germline trimming cut 0 bases from V and 0 bases from J; bases unmatched to any gene: 4. This CDR3 region has 16 residues. The V gene's germline CDR1 is LGHNA and CDR2 YSLEER. CDR3: CASSQDIRGLSYEQYF. CDR3 DNA sequence: TGCGCCAGCAGCCAAGACATCAGGGGGCTCTCCTACGAGCAGTACTTC.

This clone was observed a single time. The chain recombines TRBV9 with TRBJ2-5; D ambiguous. V was shortened by 1 base and J by 1 base, with 5 bases between the two germline ends. CDR3 length: 13 amino acids. CDR1 SGDLS and CDR2 YYNGEE come from the germline V gene. Written as DNA, the CDR3 is TGTGCCAGCAGCGTAAGCCTCCAAGAGACCCAGTACTTC. Translated: CASSVSLQETQYF.

The chain links TRBV3-1 (or the pseudogene TRBV3-2) to TRBJ2-7; tentative D call: TRBD2 (5 bases). CDR3 length: 15 amino acids. Germline V gene lookup returns CDR1 LGHDT and CDR2 YNNKEL (reference sequence). Trimming removed 0 bases from V and 6 bases from J, with 15 bases in between. CDR3: CASSQDPASKGEQYF. CDR3 DNA: TGTGCCAGCAGCCAAGATCCGGCTAGCAAGGGCGAGCAGTACTTC.

V and J are TRBV5-5 and TRBJ1-1; 11 nucleotides line up with TRBD1. This CDR3 comprises 14 residues. J gave up 4 bases and V 3 bases, and 2 bases lay outside the gene matches. Germline V lookup: CDR1 SGHKS, CDR2 YYEKEE (reference sequence). CDR3 residues: CASSWGTGGTEAFF. CDR3 DNA sequence: TGTGCCAGCAGCTGGGGGACAGGGGGCACTGAAGCTTTCTTT. The complete variable domain, with remaining parts taken from reference TRBV5-5 and TRBJ1-1, reads DAGVTQSPTHLIKTRGQQVTLRCSPISGHKSVSWYQQVLGQGPQFIFQYYEKEERGRGNFPDRFSARQFPNYSSELNVNALLLGDSALYLCASSWGTGGTEAFFGQGTRLTVV.

This sequence joins TRBV18 and TRBJ1-2; no clear D gene. The CDR3 is made up of 15 amino acids. Germline values: CDR1 KGHSH, CDR2 LQKENI. The V end was cut by 0 bases, the J end by 6 bases, with 14 bases between. CDR3 DNA: TGTGCCAGCTCACCACCGACGACCATGACACATGGCTACACCTTC. This sequence encodes CASSPPTTMTHGYTF.

This chain joins TRBV6-5 and TRBJ1-1, with D possibly being TRBD1 (6 bases). Trimming pared 2 bases from V and 7 bases from J, leaving 8 bases between. From germline, CDR1 is MNHEY and CDR2 SVGAGI. This CDR3 contains 12 residues. CDR3 protein: CASSYLRGEAFF. The CDR3 DNA is TGTGCCAGCAGTTACCTCAGGGGTGAAGCTTTCTTT.

This chain joins TRBV19 and TRBJ2-2; D may be TRBD1 (8 bases). This CDR3 is 17 amino acids long. CDR1 is LNHDA, CDR2 SQIVND, per germline (reference sequence). V lost 10 bases to trimming and J lost 4 bases, with 25 bases between them. The CDR3 DNA is TGTGCCACCGCACGGGGACCAGGGGGCGGGGGCACCGGGGAGCTGTTTTTT. Translated, it gives CATARGPGGGGTGELFF.

This rearrangement joins TRBV24-1 to TRBJ2-5; D is possibly TRBD1 (5 bases). Trimming stripped 7 bases from V and 1 base from J, with 9 bases between. The CDR3 covers 13 residues. Germline values: CDR1 KGHDR, CDR2 SFDVKD. The CDR3 sequence is CATSRQFQETQYF. The CDR3 region has the DNA TGTGCCACCAGCCGACAGTTCCAAGAGACCCAGTACTTC.

This chain uses TRBV7-9 with TRBJ1-3, with D hard to call. CDR3 length: 14 amino acids. V lost 5 bases and J 0 bases, leaving 8 bases between the germline ends. Germline lookup yields CDR1 SEHNR and CDR2 FQNEAQ (reference sequence). This CDR3 reads CASSQDTSGNTIYF. The CDR3 DNA follows: TGTGCCAGCAGCCAAGACACCTCTGGAAACACCATATATTTT.

The V gene is TRBV12-5, the J gene TRBJ2-1, with 8 bases that match TRBD2. Germline V lookup: CDR1 LGHNT, CDR2 FRNRAP. This CDR3 comprises 14 residues. V lost 8 bases to trimming and J lost 3 bases; unmatched junction nucleotides: 6. The CDR3 protein is CASSRLANYNEQFF. For the CDR3, the DNA is TGTGCTAGTAGTAGACTAGCGAACTACAATGAGCAGTTCTTC.

Only one count was recorded for this clone. The chain couples TRBV28 to TRBJ2-5; tentative D call: TRBD2 (6 bases). Germline lookup yields CDR1 MDHEN and CDR2 SYDVKM. The CDR3 length is 14 residues. Trimming pared 7 bases from V and 2 bases from J, leaving 14 bases between. The chain's CDR3 is CASILGGPQETQYF. The CDR3 nucleotides read TGTGCCAGCATATTGGGGGGTCCTCAAGAGACCCAGTACTTC.

The sample holds one count of this clone. This chain links TRBV4-3 with TRBJ2-1; D ambiguous. Per the germline V gene, CDR1 is LGHNA and CDR2 is YSLEER. Trimming removed 5 bases from V and 7 bases from J, with 9 bases in between. The length of the CDR3 is 12 residues. CDR3: CASSALRNEQFF. The CDR3 bases are TGCGCCAGCAGCGCCTTGCGGAATGAGCAGTTCTTC.